A selection of T cell receptor beta chains follows, all from one sample in a study of CD8 T cells in Susac syndrome. TCRdb reanalysed the immunoSEQ multiplex PCR reads using MiXCR and keeps one entry per CDR3 protein. This sample has over 350,000 distinct CDR3 sequences, with 75% to 90% found just once. Sequencing used CD8+ T cells from PBMCs. The source of these receptors is a human donor with multiple sclerosis. The CDR3 runs from the conserved cysteine through the conserved F or W. Each record gives: CDR3 DNA, CDR3 protein, clone size, CDR3 length, D gene, V gene, J gene. The D gene is left open where the match is weak. Not all rows give a size; the values are once, few, many and, for expanded clones, a class.

TGTGCCAGTAGTATTTGGCTACAGGGCTTTAATCAGCCCCAGCATTTT	CASSIWLQGFNQPQHF	.	16	.	TRBV19	TRBJ1-5
TGTGCCAGCAGGCTCCAGGGCGGGACATATAACTATGGCTACACCTTC	CASRLQGGTYNYGYTF	.	16	.	TRBV5-4	TRBJ1-2
TGCGCCAGCAGCCAAGGATCGGTGGGAACCTACGAGCAGTACTTC	CASSQGSVGTYEQYF	.	15	.	TRBV4-1	TRBJ2-7
TGCGCCAGCAGCTTGTTTCCGACAGAAAGTTTGTCCTACGAGCAGTACTTC	CASSLFPTESLSYEQYF	.	17	.	TRBV5-1	TRBJ2-7
TGCAGTGCTAGTGAACAGGGAACTGGAAACACCATATATTTT	CSASEQGTGNTIYF	.	14	.	TRBV20-1	TRBJ1-3
TGCGCCAGCAGTTCTGACAGGGGGCATGAGCAGTTCTTC	CASSSDRGHEQFF	.	13	TRBD1	TRBV4-1	TRBJ2-1
TGTGCCAGCAGTACCGGAGAAGCCTATGGCTACACCTTC	CASSTGEAYGYTF	.	13	.	TRBV3-1	TRBJ1-2
TGTGCCAGCAGCACCACGGACAGGGGCGATCAGCCCCAGCATTTT	CASSTTDRGDQPQHF	.	15	TRBD1	TRBV7-9	TRBJ1-5
TGTGCCAGCAGCCCGGACGGAGGAAACACCATATATTTT	CASSPDGGNTIYF	.	13	.	TRBV12-3/TRBV12-4	TRBJ1-3
TGTGCCAGCGACGGGAGCTCCTACGAGCAGTACTTC	CASDGSSYEQYF	.	12	.	TRBV2	TRBJ2-7
TGCAGTGCTAAACTGGGACTTGGGATAAACTACGAGCAGTACTTC	CSAKLGLGINYEQYF	few	15	.	TRBV20-1	TRBJ2-7
TGCAGTGCTAGAAAGGACCCAGGGAACGAGCAGTACTTC	CSARKDPGNEQYF	.	13	.	TRBV20-1	TRBJ2-7
TGTGCCAGCAGTTCCTTATCGGGCGCCTTCAATGAGCAGTTCTTC	CASSSLSGAFNEQFF	once	15	.	TRBV28	TRBJ2-1
TGCAGCGTTGATTTTACCAGGGACAGCTCCTACAATGAGCAGTTCTTC	CSVDFTRDSSYNEQFF	.	16	TRBD1	TRBV29-1	TRBJ2-1
TGTGCCAGCAGCCCCACCCTACTCGGGGAGCAGTTCTTC	CASSPTLLGEQFF	.	13	.	TRBV7-8	TRBJ2-1
TGTGCCTGGAGTGGAGGGACAGTAAATTCACCCCTCCACTTT	CAWSGGTVNSPLHF	.	14	TRBD1	TRBV30	TRBJ1-6